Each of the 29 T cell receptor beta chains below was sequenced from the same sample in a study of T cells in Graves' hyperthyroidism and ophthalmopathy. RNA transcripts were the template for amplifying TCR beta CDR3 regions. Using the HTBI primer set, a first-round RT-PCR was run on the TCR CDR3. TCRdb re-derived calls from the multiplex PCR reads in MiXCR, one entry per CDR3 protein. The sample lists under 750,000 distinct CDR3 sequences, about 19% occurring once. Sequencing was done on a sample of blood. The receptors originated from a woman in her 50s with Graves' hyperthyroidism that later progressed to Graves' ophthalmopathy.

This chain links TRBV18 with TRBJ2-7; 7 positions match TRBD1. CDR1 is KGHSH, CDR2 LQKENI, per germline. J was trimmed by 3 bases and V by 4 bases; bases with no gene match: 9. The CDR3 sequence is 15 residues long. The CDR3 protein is CASSLGGEGLYEQYF. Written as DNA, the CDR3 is TGTGCCAGCTCACTAGGGGGCGAGGGGCTCTACGAGCAGTACTTC.

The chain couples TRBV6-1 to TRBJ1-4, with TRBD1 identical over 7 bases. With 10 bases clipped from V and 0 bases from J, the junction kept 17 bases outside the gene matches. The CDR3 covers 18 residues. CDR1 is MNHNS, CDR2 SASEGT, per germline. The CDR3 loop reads CATTRVSRTGATNEKLFF. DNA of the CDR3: TGTGCCACCACCAGAGTCTCGAGGACAGGTGCAACTAATGAAAAACTGTTTTTT.

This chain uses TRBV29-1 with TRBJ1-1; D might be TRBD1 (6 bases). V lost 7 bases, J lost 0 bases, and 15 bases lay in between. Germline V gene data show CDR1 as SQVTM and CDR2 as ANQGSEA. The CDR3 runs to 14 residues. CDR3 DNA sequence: TGCAGCGGAACAACAGGGTCCATGAACACTGAAGCTTTCTTT. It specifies CSGTTGSMNTEAFF.

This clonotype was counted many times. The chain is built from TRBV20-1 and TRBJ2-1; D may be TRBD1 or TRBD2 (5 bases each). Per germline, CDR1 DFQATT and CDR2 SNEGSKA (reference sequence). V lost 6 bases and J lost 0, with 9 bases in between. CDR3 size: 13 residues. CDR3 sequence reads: CSAPRGSYNEQFF. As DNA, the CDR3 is TGCAGTGCGCCGAGGGGCTCCTACAATGAGCAGTTCTTC.

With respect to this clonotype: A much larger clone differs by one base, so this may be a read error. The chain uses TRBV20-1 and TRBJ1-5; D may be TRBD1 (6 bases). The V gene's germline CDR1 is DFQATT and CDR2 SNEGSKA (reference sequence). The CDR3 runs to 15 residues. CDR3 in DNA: TGCAGTGCTAGAGACACCGGGGGGGGCAATCAGCCCCAGCTTTTT. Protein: CSARDTGGGNQPQLF.

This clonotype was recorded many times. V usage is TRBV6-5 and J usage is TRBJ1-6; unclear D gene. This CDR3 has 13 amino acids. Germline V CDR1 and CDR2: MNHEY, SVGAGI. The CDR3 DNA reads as TGTGGCTCTGGGCGGGGTCGGAATTCACCCCTCCACTTT. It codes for CGSGRGRNSPLHF.

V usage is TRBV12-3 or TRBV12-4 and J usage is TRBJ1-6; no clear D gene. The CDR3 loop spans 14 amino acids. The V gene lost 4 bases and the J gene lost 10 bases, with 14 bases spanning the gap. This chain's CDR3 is CASSSSLSGSPLHF. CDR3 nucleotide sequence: TGTGCCAGCAGTTCGTCCCTTTCGGGGTCACCCCTCCACTTT.

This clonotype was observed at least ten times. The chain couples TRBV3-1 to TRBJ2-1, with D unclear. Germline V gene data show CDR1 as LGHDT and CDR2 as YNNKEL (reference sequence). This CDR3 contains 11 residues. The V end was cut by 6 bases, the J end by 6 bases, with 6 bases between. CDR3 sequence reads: CASRSGNEQFF. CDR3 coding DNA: TGTGCCAGCAGGTCGGGCAATGAGCAGTTCTTC.

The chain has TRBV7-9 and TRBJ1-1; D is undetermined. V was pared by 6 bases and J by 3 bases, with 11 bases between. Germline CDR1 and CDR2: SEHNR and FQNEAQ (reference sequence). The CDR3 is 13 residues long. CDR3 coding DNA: TGTGCCAGCAGTGCCCCCGAGGACACTGAAGCTTTCTTT. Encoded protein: CASSAPEDTEAFF.

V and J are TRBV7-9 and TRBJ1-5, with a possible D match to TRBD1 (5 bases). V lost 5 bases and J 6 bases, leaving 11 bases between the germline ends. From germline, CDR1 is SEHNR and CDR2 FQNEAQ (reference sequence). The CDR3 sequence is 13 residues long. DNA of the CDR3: TGTGCCAGCAGCGCTGCGGGGACTCAGCCCCAGCATTTT. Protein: CASSAAGTQPQHF.

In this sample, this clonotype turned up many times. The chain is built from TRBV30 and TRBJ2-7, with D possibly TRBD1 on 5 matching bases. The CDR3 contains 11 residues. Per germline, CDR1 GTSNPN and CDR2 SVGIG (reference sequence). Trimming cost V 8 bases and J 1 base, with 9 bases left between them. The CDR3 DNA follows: TGTGCCCTTGGGGCTTCCTACGAGCAGTACTTC. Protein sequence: CALGASYEQYF.

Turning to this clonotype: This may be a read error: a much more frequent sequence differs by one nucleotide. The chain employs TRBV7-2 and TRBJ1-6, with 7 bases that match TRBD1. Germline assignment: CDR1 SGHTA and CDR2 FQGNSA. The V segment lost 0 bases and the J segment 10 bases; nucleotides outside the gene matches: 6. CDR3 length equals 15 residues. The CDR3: CASSLALGGVSPLHF. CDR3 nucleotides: TGTGCCAGCAGCTTAGCGCTAGGGGGCGTGTCACCCCTCCACTTT.

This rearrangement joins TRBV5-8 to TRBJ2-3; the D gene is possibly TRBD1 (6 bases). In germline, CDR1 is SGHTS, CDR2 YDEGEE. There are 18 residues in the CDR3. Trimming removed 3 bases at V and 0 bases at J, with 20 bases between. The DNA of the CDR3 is TGTGCCAGCAGCTCACCTTTGGACAGTTTCGCTAGCACAGATACGCAGTATTTT. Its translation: CASSSPLDSFASTDTQYF.

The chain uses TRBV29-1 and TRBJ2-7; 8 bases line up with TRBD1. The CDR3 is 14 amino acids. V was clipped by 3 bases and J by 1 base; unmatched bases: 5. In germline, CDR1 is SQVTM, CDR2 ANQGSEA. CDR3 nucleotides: TGCAGCGTTGATCAAGGACAGGGTTCCTACGAGCAGTACTTC. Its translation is CSVDQGQGSYEQYF.

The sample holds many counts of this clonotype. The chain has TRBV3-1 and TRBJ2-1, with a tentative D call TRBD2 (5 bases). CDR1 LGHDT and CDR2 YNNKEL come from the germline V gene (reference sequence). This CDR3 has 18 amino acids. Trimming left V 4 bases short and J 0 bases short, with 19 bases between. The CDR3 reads CASSLAVGAVSSYNEQFF. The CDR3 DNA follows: TGTGCCAGCAGCCTCGCCGTAGGAGCGGTTTCCTCCTACAATGAGCAGTTCTTC.

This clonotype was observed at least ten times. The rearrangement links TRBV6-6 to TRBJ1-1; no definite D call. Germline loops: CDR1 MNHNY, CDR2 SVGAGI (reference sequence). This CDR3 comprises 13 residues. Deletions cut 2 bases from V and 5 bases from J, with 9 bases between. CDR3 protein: CASSYIGLTEAFF. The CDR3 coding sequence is TGTGCCAGCAGTTACATCGGGTTAACTGAAGCTTTCTTT.

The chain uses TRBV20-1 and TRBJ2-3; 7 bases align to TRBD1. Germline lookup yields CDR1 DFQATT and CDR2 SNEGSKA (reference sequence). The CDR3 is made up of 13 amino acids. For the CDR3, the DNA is TGCAGGGGAAGGGGGCCTTACACAGATACGCAGTATTTT. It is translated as CRGRGPYTDTQYF.

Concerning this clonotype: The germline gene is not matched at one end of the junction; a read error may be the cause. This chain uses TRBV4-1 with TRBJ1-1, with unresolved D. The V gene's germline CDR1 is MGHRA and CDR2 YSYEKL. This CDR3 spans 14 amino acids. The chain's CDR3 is CASIQGGANTEAFF. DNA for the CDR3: TGCGCCAGCATCCAAGGCGGAGCGAACACTGAAGCTTTCTTT.

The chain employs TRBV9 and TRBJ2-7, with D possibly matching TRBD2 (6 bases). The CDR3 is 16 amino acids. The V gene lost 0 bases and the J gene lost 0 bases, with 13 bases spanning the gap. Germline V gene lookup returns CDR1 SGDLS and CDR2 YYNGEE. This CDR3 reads CASSVDGTPSSYEQYF. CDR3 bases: TGTGCCAGCAGCGTAGATGGGACTCCAAGCTCCTACGAGCAGTACTTC.

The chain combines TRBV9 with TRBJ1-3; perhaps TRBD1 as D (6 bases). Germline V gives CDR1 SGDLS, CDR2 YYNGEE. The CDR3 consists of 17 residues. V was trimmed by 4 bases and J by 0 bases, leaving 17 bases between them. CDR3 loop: CASSPEGGLYSGNTIYF. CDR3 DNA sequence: TGTGCCAGCAGCCCAGAGGGGGGGCTCTACTCTGGAAACACCATATATTTT.

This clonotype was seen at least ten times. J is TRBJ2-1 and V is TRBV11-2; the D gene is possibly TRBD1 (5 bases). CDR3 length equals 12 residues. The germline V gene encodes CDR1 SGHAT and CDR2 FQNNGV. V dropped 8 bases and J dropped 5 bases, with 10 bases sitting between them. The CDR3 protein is CASGRADNEQFF. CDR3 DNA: TGTGCCAGCGGCAGGGCTGACAATGAGCAGTTCTTC.

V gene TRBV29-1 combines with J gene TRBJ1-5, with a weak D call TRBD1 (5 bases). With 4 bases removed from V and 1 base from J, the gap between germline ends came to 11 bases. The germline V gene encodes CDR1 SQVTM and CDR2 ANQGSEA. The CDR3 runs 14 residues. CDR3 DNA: TGCAGCGTTGCCGGGGGTTCCAGCAATCAGCCCCAGCATTTT. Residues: CSVAGGSSNQPQHF. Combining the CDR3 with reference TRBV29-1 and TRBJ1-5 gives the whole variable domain SAVISQKPSRDICQRGTSLTIQCQVDSQVTMMFWYRQQPGQSLTLIATANQGSEATYESGFVIDKFPISRPNLTFSTLTVSNMSPEDSSIYLCSVAGGSSNQPQHFGDGTRLSIL.

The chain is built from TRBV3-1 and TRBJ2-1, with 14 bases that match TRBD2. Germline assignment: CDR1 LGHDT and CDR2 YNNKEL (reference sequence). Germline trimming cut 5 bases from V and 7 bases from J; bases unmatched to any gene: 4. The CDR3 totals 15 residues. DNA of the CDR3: TGTGCCAGCAGCAATGGACTAGCGGGGGGAAATGAGCAGTTCTTC. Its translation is CASSNGLAGGNEQFF.

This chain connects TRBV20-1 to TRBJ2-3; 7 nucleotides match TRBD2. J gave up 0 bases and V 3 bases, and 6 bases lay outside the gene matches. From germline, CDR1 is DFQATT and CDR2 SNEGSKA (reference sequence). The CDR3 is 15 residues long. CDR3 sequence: CSARGGAVSTDTQYF. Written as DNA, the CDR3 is TGCAGTGCTAGGGGAGGGGCAGTAAGCACAGATACGCAGTATTTT.

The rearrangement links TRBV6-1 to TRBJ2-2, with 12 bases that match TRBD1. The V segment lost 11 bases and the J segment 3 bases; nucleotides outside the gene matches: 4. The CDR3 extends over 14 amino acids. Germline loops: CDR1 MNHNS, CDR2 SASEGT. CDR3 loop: CAGGQGAHTGELFF. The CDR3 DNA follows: TGTGCCGGGGGACAGGGGGCGCACACCGGGGAGCTGTTTTTT.

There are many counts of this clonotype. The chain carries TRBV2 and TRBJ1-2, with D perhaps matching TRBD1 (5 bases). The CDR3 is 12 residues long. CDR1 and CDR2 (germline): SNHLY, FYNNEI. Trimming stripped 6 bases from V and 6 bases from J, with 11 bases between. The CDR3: CASSPLGDGYTF. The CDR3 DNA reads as TGTGCCAGCAGCCCCCTGGGGGATGGCTACACCTTC.

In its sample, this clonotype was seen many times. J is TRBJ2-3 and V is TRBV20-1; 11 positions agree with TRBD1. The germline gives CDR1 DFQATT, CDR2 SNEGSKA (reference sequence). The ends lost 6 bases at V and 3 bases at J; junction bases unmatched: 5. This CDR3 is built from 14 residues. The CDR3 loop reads CSARDRGATDTQYF. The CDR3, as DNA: TGCAGTGCAAGGGACAGGGGGGCGACAGATACGCAGTATTTT.

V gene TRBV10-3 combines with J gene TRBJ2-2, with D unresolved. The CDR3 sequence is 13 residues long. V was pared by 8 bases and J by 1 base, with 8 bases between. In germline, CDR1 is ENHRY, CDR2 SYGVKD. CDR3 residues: CAIDRENTGELFF. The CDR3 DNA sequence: TGTGCCATCGATAGGGAGAACACCGGGGAGCTGTTTTTT.

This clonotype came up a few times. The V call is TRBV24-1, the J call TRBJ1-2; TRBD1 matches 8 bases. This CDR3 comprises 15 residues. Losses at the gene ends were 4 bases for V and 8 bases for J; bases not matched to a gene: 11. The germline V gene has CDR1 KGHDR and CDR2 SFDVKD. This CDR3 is CATSDQWTGIKGYTF. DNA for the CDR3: TGTGCCACCAGTGACCAATGGACAGGGATTAAAGGCTACACCTTC.